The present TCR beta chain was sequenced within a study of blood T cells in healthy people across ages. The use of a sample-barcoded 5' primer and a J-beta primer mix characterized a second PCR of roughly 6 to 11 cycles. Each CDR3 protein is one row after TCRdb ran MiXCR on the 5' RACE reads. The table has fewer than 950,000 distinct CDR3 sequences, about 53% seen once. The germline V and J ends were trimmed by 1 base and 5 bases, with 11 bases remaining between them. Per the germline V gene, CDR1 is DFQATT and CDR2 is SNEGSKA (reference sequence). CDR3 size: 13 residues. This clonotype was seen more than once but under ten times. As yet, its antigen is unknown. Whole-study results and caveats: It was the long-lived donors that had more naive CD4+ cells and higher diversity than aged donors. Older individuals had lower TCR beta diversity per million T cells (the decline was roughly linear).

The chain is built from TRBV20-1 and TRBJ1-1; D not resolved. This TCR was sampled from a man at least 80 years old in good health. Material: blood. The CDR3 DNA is TGCAGTGCTAGAGTTCCGGGGAGGACTGAAGCTTTCTTT. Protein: CSARVPGRTEAFF.